This T cell receptor beta chain was recorded in a study of vaccination and CD4 T cells after COVID-19. Study results and limitations: For convalescent patients, 304 of the 307 vaccine-specific clones analyzed were classified as spike mono-reactive. A median of 86.3% of reactive clones, in convalescent patients, became evident only post-vaccination.

Comments on this clonotype: Its cognate antigen is unknown.

An Oncomine TCR Beta short-read assay was used to sequence the DNA from cultured CD4+ T cells. Genomic DNA was extracted from cultured CD4+ T cells. A single record per CDR3 protein comes from TCRdb applying MiXCR to the PCR reads. The sample has 15,000 to 20,000 distinct CDR3 sequences, 45% to 50% seen once. J was trimmed by 4 bases and V by 6 bases; bases with no gene match: 10. This CDR3 is built from 16 residues. Looked up from germline, CDR1 is LNHDA and CDR2 is SQIVND (reference sequence). As for treatment: roughly nine-day PBMC culture with coronavirus spike peptide pools or control peptides (ViraFEST assay).

The receptor was derived from a human donor who had recovered from COVID-19. The sample was CD4+ T cells from blood, cultured in vitro. The rearrangement uses TRBV19 and TRBJ1-5; TRBD1 matches at 9 bases. The CDR3 sequence: CASSKGIGTGNQPQHF. DNA of the CDR3: TGTGCCAGTAGCAAAGGCATCGGGACAGGGAATCAGCCCCAGCATTTT.